Listed here is a single T cell receptor beta chain. Its antigen target is currently unknown. There are no base qualities to consult, and no much larger clone falls within one base. Libraries were built with the immunoSEQ multiplex PCR assay. Sourced from immuneACCESS, this table was stored by TCRdb with only in-frame sequences that have V and J called. A share of the clones is absent; for the studies checked, an unresolved V gene accounts for under half, and the remainder has no known explanation. In this sample the table shows roughly 32,000 clones, around 83% of which occur a single time. The top ten clones comprise roughly 1.5% of the sample. Trimming leaves V shorter by 3 bases and J shorter by 3 bases, with the junction holding 9 bases beyond the gene matches. The germline V gene supplies CDR1 SGDLS and CDR2 YYNGEE. From the cysteine through the phenylalanine, the CDR3 covers 16 amino acids. CDR3 DNA is the only sequence kept; it has 48 bases, read in frame from the first base.

This entry comes from a study of control samples from healthy donors and cancer patients (dated by TCRdb to the early 2020s). The sample was PBMCs. This clonotype originated in a woman in her thirties or forties with lung cancer. The V and J segments used are TRBV9 and TRBJ1-3; 7 middle bases align to TRBD1. CDR3 loop: CASSASRGWNGNTIYF. Read as DNA, the sequence is TGTGCCAGCAGCGCTTCCAGGGGGTGGAATGGAAACACCATATATTTT.